This T cell receptor beta chain was captured by sequencing in a study of quantifying T cell responses using KT2 cells. Study-level background: cDNA was made from DNase-treated RNA using alpha and beta constant primers.

Germline lookup yields CDR1 SGHRS and CDR2 YFSETQ. Trimming cost V 0 bases and J 0 bases, with 11 bases left between them. The CDR3 loop spans 16 amino acids. The cDNA 3' end received a ligated oligonucleotide with a UMI. An equimolar mix of RC1.1 and RC1.2 primed the beta chain across TRBC1 and TRBC2. TCRdb re-derived calls from the UMI-ligation and nested PCR reads in MiXCR, one entry per CDR3 protein. In the table there are tens of thousands of distinct CDR3 sequences, 7.3% of which are singletons. This clonotype was observed many times. The rearrangement links TRBV5-1 to TRBJ2-3; D ambiguous. Sequenced sample: PBMCs spiked with cells of the T cell clone KT2. The origin of this receptor is a human donor. CDR3 sequence reads: CASSLGRTSSTDTQYF. In DNA, the CDR3 is TGCGCCAGCAGCTTGGGACGGACGTCTAGCACAGATACGCAGTATTTT.